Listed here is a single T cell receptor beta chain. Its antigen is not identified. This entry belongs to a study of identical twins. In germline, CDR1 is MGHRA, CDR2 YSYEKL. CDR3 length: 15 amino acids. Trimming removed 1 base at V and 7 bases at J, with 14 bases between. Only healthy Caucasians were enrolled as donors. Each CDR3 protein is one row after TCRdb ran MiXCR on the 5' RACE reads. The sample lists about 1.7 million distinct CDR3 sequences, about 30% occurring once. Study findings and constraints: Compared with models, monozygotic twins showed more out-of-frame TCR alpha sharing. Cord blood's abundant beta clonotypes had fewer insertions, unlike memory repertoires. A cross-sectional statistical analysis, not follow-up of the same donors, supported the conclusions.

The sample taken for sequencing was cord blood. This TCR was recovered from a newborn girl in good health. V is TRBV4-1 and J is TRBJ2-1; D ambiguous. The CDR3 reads CASSQVEVAPNEQFF. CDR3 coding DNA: TGCGCCAGCAGCCAAGTGGAAGTAGCTCCGAATGAGCAGTTCTTC.